Judged by abundance, the clone carrying this T cell receptor beta chain is large. Time point defined: sample taken at primary tumor resection. A total of around 76 untreated early-stage non-small cell lung cancer patients served as donors. Unsorted samples of tumor, nontumor lung or frozen PBMC had their whole RNA sequenced. This CDR3 has 16 amino acids. J gave up 4 bases and V 6 bases, and 6 bases lay outside the gene matches. Germline V gene sequence: CDR1 MNHEY, CDR2 SVGEGT. The entry originates in a study of spatial heterogeneity in lung cancer. Study-level information: There were consistently more beta-chain sequences detected than alpha-chain sequences.

Every TCR cDNA molecule bore a unique molecular identifier. Using its own MiXCR run on the 5' RACE reads, TCRdb lists one record per CDR3 protein. The repertoire holds approximately 2,000 distinct CDR3 sequences, with about 7% as singletons. The sample consisted of normal lung tissue next to the tumor, taken at surgery. The J gene is TRBJ2-1, the V gene TRBV6-2 or TRBV6-3; 13 bases are shared with TRBD2. This TCR was recovered from a male donor with early-stage non-small cell lung cancer. The CDR3 loop is CASRERLAGGYNEQFF. The CDR3 coding sequence is TGTGCCAGCAGAGAAAGACTAGCGGGGGGTTACAATGAGCAGTTCTTC.